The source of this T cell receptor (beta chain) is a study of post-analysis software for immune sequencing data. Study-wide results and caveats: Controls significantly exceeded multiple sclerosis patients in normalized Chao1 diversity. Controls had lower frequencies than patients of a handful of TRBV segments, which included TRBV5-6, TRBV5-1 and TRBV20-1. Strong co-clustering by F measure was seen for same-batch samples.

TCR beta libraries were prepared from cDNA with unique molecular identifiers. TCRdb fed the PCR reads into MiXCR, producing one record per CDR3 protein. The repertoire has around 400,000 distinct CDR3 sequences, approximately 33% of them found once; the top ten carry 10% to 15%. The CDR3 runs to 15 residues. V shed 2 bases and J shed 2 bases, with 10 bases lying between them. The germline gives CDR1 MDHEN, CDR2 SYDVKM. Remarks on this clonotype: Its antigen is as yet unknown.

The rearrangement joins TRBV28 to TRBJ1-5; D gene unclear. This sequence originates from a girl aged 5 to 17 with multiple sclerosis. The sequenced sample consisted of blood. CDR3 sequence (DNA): TGTGCCAGCAGTTTACCAGGTAGGGGCAATCAGCCCCAGCATTTT. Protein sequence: CASSLPGRGNQPQHF.